The clone carrying this T cell receptor (beta chain) occurred a few times. The antigen is unknown. Other nucleotide sequences from this sample produce the same CDR3. The data were produced by immunoSEQ multiplex PCR, yet TCRdb's version contains in-frame clones alone and is incomplete. In the table there are roughly 50,000 clones, approximately 81% of which are singletons. The V end lost 3 bases, the J end lost 2 bases, and 11 bases lay between the germline ends. The CDR3 contains 15 residues. Germline assignment: CDR1 SGDLS and CDR2 YYNGEE. This specimen comes from a study of PD-1 blockade in classical Hodgkin lymphoma. Whole-study findings and limits: By C4D1 there was a significant rise in CD4+ TCR diversity but not in CD8+ TCR diversity.

In every patient, relapse followed autologous stem cell transplantation, while exposure to brentuximab vedotin differed. V and J are TRBV9 and TRBJ1-4, with D perhaps matching TRBD1 (6 bases). This specimen was peripheral blood mononuclear cells (PBMCs), taken at baseline. This TCR came from a human donor with classical Hodgkin lymphoma. CDR3 region: CASSASGDTNEKLFF. The DNA for the CDR3 is TGTGCCAGCAGCGCTTCAGGGGACACTAATGAAAAACTGTTTTTT.